Shown below are 24 T cell receptor beta chains from a single sample sequenced in a study of blood T cell repertoires in COVID-19. Clones were sequenced by immunoSEQ multiplex PCR, and TCRdb holds only the in-frame ones, with some missing. Here the sample spans around 100,000 clones, about 86% being singletons. Sequencing was done on a sample of peripheral blood. The source of these receptors is a human donor in a cohort sampled during active COVID-19.

This clone showed up just a few times. This sequence joins TRBV13 and TRBJ1-1; D is uncertain. Germline V CDR1 and CDR2: PRHDT, FYEKMQ (reference sequence). The CDR3 runs 13 residues. Trimming removed 5 bases at V and 4 bases at J, with 11 bases between. In DNA form, the CDR3 reads TGTGCCAGCAGCGACGACTCTGGCACTGAAGCTTTCTTT. Translation gives CASSDDSGTEAFF.

The chain combines TRBV5-1 with TRBJ1-2; TRBD1 might be the D (6 bases). Germline V gene data show CDR1 as SGHRS and CDR2 as YFSETQ. The V end lost 4 bases, the J end lost 5 bases, and 15 bases lay between the germline ends. This CDR3 region has 14 residues. CDR3 sequence reads: CASSGVQQGYGYTF. The CDR3, as DNA: TGCGCCAGCAGCGGGGTTCAACAGGGTTATGGCTACACCTTC.

This clone was seen only once. This chain links TRBV30 with TRBJ1-2, with D possibly being TRBD1 (6 bases). This CDR3 has 13 amino acids. Germline V gives CDR1 GTSNPN, CDR2 SVGIG (reference sequence). V gave up 1 base and J gave up 4 bases, with 10 bases separating them. The CDR3 is CAWSGGQIYGYTF. In DNA form, the CDR3 reads TGTGCCTGGAGTGGCGGACAGATCTATGGCTACACCTTC.

CDR3 residues: CASSVGLFSGANVLTF. The CDR3 nucleotides read TGTGCCAGCAGCGTAGGGCTGTTCTCTGGGGCCAACGTCCTGACTTTC. This chain links TRBV9 with TRBJ2-6; D gene uncertain. Germline V gene lookup returns CDR1 SGDLS and CDR2 YYNGEE. V shed 0 bases and J shed 0 bases, with 7 bases lying between them. This CDR3 has 16 residues.

The sample holds one count of this clone. J is TRBJ2-1 and V is TRBV4-1; 8 bases fit TRBD2. The length of the CDR3 is 17 residues. Germline V gives CDR1 MGHRA, CDR2 YSYEKL. V was clipped by 6 bases and J by 9 bases; unmatched bases: 19. In DNA, the CDR3 is TGCGCCAGCAGGCTTAAGTGGGTTGCTAGCGGGTCGGCTGAGCAGTTCTTC. It yields the protein CASRLKWVASGSAEQFF.

This chain uses TRBV5-1 with TRBJ1-3, with TRBD1 matching over 7 bases. The junction had 7 bases not matched to a gene; V was cut back by 4 bases and J by 0 bases. This CDR3 spans 16 amino acids. Germline assignment: CDR1 SGHRS and CDR2 YFSETQ. CDR3 sequence: CASSRDSVSSGNTIYF. Here the CDR3 DNA reads TGCGCCAGCAGCCGGGACAGCGTCAGCTCTGGAAACACCATATATTTT.

This clone was counted once. The gene calls are TRBV7-8 and TRBJ2-1, with D possibly matching TRBD2 (5 bases). The CDR3 runs 17 residues. Germline-derived CDR1 and CDR2 are SGHVS and FQNEAQ. V was cut by 4 bases and J by 1 base, with 17 bases left in between. CDR3 region: CASSSRERGGSYNEQFF. The DNA of the CDR3 is TGTGCCAGCAGCTCCCGTGAACGGGGTGGATCCTACAATGAGCAGTTCTTC.

This clone has only a few counts. The CDR3: CASSQTGTSGYEQYF. The CDR3 DNA reads TGCGCCAGCAGCCAGACAGGGACTAGCGGATACGAGCAGTACTTC. The genes are TRBV4-1 and TRBJ2-7; 11 bases are shared with TRBD2. The V and J ends lost 3 bases and 4 bases, in that order; junction bases with no gene match: 5. CDR1 and CDR2 from the germline V gene are MGHRA and YSYEKL. The CDR3 is 15 amino acids.

V usage is TRBV7-3 and J usage is TRBJ1-2, with TRBD1 matching over 12 bases. Germline V gives CDR1 SGHTA, CDR2 FQGTGA. This CDR3 is built from 15 residues. J lost 8 bases, V lost 2 bases, and 6 bases had no gene match. The CDR3 reads CASSLPGQGAGGYTF. CDR3 bases: TGTGCCAGCAGCTTACCGGGACAGGGGGCGGGAGGCTACACCTTC.

The rearrangement uses TRBV5-1 and TRBJ2-7, with a possible D match to TRBD2 (5 bases). There are 16 residues in the CDR3. The V end was cut by 4 bases, the J end by 3 bases, with 20 bases between. The germline gives CDR1 SGHRS, CDR2 YFSETQ. This CDR3 is CASSLGNLGAHYEQYF. The CDR3 DNA sequence: TGCGCCAGCAGCCTGGGGAACCTGGGAGCGCACTACGAGCAGTACTTC.

The CDR3 DNA reads as TGTGCCAGCGGGGCAGGAACGAACACCGGGGAGCTGTTTTTT. Its protein product is CASGAGTNTGELFF. This chain joins TRBV6-5 and TRBJ2-2; D possibly corresponds to TRBD1 (5 bases). Trimming cost V 8 bases and J 0 bases, with 10 bases left between them. Germline V lookup: CDR1 MNHEY, CDR2 SVGAGI. The CDR3 consists of 14 residues.

The V and J genes are TRBV29-1 and TRBJ2-3; TRBD2 aligns across 11 bases. The trim removed 4 bases at V and 1 base at J, leaving 10 bases unmatched. The germline gives CDR1 SQVTM, CDR2 ANQGSEA. The CDR3 sequence is 17 residues long. As DNA, the CDR3 is TGCAGCGTTGTCGTAGCGGGAGGGCCGTGGGGCACAGATACGCAGTATTTT. Amino acids: CSVVVAGGPWGTDTQYF.

The chain employs TRBV5-6 and TRBJ1-3; D is possibly TRBD1 (6 bases). The V and J ends lost 4 bases and 4 bases respectively, with 12 bases between them. Per germline, CDR1 SGHDT and CDR2 YYEEEE. CDR3 size: 14 residues. The CDR3 bases are TGTGCCAGCAGCGCCAGGGGTTCGGGAAACACCATATATTTT. Amino acid sequence: CASSARGSGNTIYF.

This clone was seen just once. This chain links TRBV6-6 with TRBJ1-2; D gene uncertain. Trimming took 8 bases from V and 4 from J, leaving 11 bases between them. There are 12 residues in the CDR3. Germline CDR1 MNHNY, CDR2 SVGAGI (reference sequence). This chain's CDR3 is CASSGEAYGYTF. CDR3 in DNA: TGTGCCAGCTCCGGGGAAGCCTATGGCTACACCTTC.

This chain connects TRBV6-2 or TRBV6-3 to TRBJ1-5, with D unclear. The V gene's germline CDR1 is MNHEY and CDR2 SVGEGT. The CDR3 sequence is 16 residues long. Trimming took off 5 bases at V and 1 base at J, with 15 bases between the two ends. CDR3 sequence reads: CASSPLGGRSNQPQHF. The CDR3 DNA reads TGTGCCAGCAGTCCCCTGGGCGGGCGGAGCAATCAGCCCCAGCATTTT.

The sample holds one count of this clone. The chain has TRBV18 and TRBJ1-1, with a possible D match to TRBD1 (6 bases). The CDR3 loop spans 14 amino acids. Trimming removed 3 bases from V and 1 base from J, with 9 bases in between. CDR1 KGHSH and CDR2 LQKENI come from the germline V gene. This chain's CDR3 is CASSPQGPNTEAFF. The CDR3 nucleotides read TGTGCCAGCTCACCCCAGGGGCCGAACACTGAAGCTTTCTTT.

This rearrangement joins TRBV18 to TRBJ1-2, with D unclear. V lost 1 base to trimming and J lost 1 base, with 10 bases between them. The germline V gene encodes CDR1 KGHSH and CDR2 LQKENI. The CDR3 loop spans 15 amino acids. CDR3: CASSPRQNLNYGYTF. The DNA for the CDR3 is TGTGCCAGCTCACCACGGCAGAATCTTAACTATGGCTACACCTTC.

The V and J genes are TRBV5-1 and TRBJ2-3, with a tentative D call TRBD1 (6 bases). This CDR3 comprises 13 residues. Germline V CDR1 and CDR2: SGHRS, YFSETQ. V gave up 4 bases and J gave up 5 bases, with 11 bases separating them. The CDR3 region has the DNA TGCGCCAGCAGCCCCGGACAGTTAGATACGCAGTATTTT. Protein sequence: CASSPGQLDTQYF.

CDR3 DNA sequence: TGTGCCAGCAGCGTCGGACAGGGGACGAGCTCCTACGAGCAGTACTTC. This gives the protein CASSVGQGTSSYEQYF. The J gene is TRBJ2-7, the V gene TRBV2; 9 bases fit TRBD1. CDR3 length: 16 residues. Trimming took 6 bases from V and 0 from J; bases not matched to a gene: 9. Germline-derived CDR1 and CDR2 are SNHLY and FYNNEI.

The chain carries TRBV29-1 and TRBJ2-5, with TRBD1 matching over 10 bases. Looked up from germline, CDR1 is SQVTM and CDR2 is ANQGSEA. This CDR3 has 13 residues. V was pared by 6 bases and J by 5 bases, with 6 bases of the junction left unmatched. The CDR3 sequence is CSVRQGAGETQYF. The CDR3 DNA reads TGCAGCGTGAGACAGGGGGCCGGGGAGACCCAGTACTTC.

V and J are TRBV9 and TRBJ2-3; 13 bases are shared with TRBD2. Germline values: CDR1 SGDLS, CDR2 YYNGEE. V dropped 4 bases and J dropped 6; count of bases not matched to a gene: 8. There are 16 residues in the CDR3. The CDR3 region is CASSPGRTSGGDTQYF. In DNA form, the CDR3 reads TGTGCCAGCAGCCCCGGGAGGACTAGCGGGGGTGATACGCAGTATTTT.

The chain recombines TRBV10-3 with TRBJ1-3; 9 nucleotides align to TRBD1. The junction had 6 bases not matched to a gene; V was cut back by 3 bases and J by 6 bases. The length of the CDR3 is 15 residues. CDR1 and CDR2 from the germline V gene are ENHRY and SYGVKD. DNA of the CDR3: TGTGCCATCAGTGACAGGGGACAGGGCGAAAACACCATATATTTT. Its translation is CAISDRGQGENTIYF.

Only one count was recorded for this clone. V is TRBV3-1 (or the pseudogene TRBV3-2) and J is TRBJ2-5; 8 bases fit TRBD1. The CDR3 is 14 residues long. Germline V lookup: CDR1 LGHDT, CDR2 YNNKEL (reference sequence). The J segment lost 5 bases and the V segment lost 4 bases, leaving 6 bases of the junction unmatched. The CDR3 coding sequence is TGTGCCAGCAGCCCAGGACAGGGCGGCGAGACCCAGTACTTC. Translation gives CASSPGQGGETQYF.

The chain joins TRBV5-1 to TRBJ1-5; tentative D call: TRBD1 (6 bases). Deletions cut 0 bases from V and 2 bases from J, with 6 bases between. The CDR3 loop spans 14 amino acids. Germline values: CDR1 SGHRS, CDR2 YFSETQ. CDR3 nucleotides: TGCGCCAGCAGCTTGGGGACAGGCAATCAGCCCCAGCATTTT. As protein: CASSLGTGNQPQHF.